This T cell receptor (beta chain) was documented in a study of T cells in localized non-small cell lung cancer. Study results and limitations: A median approximately 60 of the top 100 tumor clones appeared in adjacent lung. Measurement of T cell clonality placed uninvolved adjacent lung highest, above the level in tumor.

Concerning this clone itself: Its antigen is unknown.

Germline V lookup: CDR1 SGHTA, CDR2 FQGNSA. CDR3 length equals 13 residues. V was clipped by 5 bases and J by 6 bases; unmatched bases: 5. Assay used: immunoSEQ multiplex PCR; TCRdb lists only in-frame clones, some missing. The sample has over 45,000 clones; 70% to 90% are singletons. The chain combines TRBV7-2 with TRBJ2-3, with 7 bases aligning to TRBD2. Material: peripheral blood, obtained before any cancer treatment. The TCR was taken from a man between 40 and 69 years old with stage I squamous cell lung carcinoma. The CDR3 protein is CASSPWREDTQYF. The DNA of the CDR3 is TGTGCCAGCAGCCCCTGGCGGGAGGATACGCAGTATTTT.